The sequence of this T cell receptor beta chain was determined in a study of T cell changes during pregnancy in multiple sclerosis (dated by TCRdb to between 2017 and 2020). In terms of the full investigation: Changes in the T cell repertoire over the course of pregnancy were examined in this study in women with multiple sclerosis.

The CDR3 spans 13 residues, from the cysteine through the phenylalanine. The sequence is cut down to CDR3 DNA, 39 bases in frame from base 1. The germline V gene sets CDR1 to SGHTA and CDR2 to FQGNSA. Clipping removes 3 bases from V and 6 bases from J, with 4 as the unmatched junction base count. Notes on this clone: Its antigen remains undetermined. No base-level quality is on record; no much larger clone is a single base apart.

The method was the immunoSEQ multiplex PCR assay. In TCRdb, the immuneACCESS table is reduced to in-frame sequences with V and J assigned. These tables do not hold every clone; where another copy was compared, an unresolved V gene accounts for under half, and the others remain unexplained. This sample is represented by 35,000 to 45,000 clones; roughly nine tenths of them were singletons. The ten biggest clones cover less than 0.75% of the sample. The sequence derives from a female donor with multiple sclerosis, enrolled in a pregnancy study. The sequences come from CD4+ T cells from peripheral blood mononuclear cells, collected before pregnancy. In this chain, TRBV7-2 is recombined with TRBJ1-1; 7 of the junction bases match TRBD1. The CDR3 reads CASSLAGGPEAFF. The DNA sequence reads TGTGCCAGCAGCTTGGCAGGGGGACCTGAAGCTTTCTTT.